The source of this T cell receptor (beta chain) is a study of T cells in Graves' hyperthyroidism and ophthalmopathy. For the study at large: Blood was drawn when the patient was first diagnosed and still untreated.

The V and J ends lost 5 bases and 1 base respectively, with 20 bases between them. CDR3 size: 17 residues. The CDR3 regions of TCR beta were amplified from RNA transcripts. HTBI primers drove first-round RT-PCR of the TCR CDR3. TCRdb analysed the multiplex PCR reads with MiXCR anew, one entry per CDR3 protein. Among roughly 600,000 distinct CDR3 sequences, roughly 15% were seen once, and the ten largest hold around 13%. Whole-study results and caveats: Among clonotypes expanded in thyroid above 0.001, most were also found in blood.

This clonotype showed up many times. Its specificity is not known. The chain has TRBV12-3 or TRBV12-4 and TRBJ2-5; no clear D gene. This TCR was recovered from a woman in her forties or fifties with Graves' ophthalmopathy. Sequencing was performed on blood. CDR3 sequence: CASSNKERWASQETQYF. The CDR3 DNA is TGTGCCAGCAGTAATAAGGAGCGCTGGGCTAGCCAAGAGACCCAGTACTTC.